These 21 T cell receptor beta chains came from one sample sequenced in a study of blood T cell repertoires in COVID-19. The protocol was immunoSEQ multiplex PCR, while the TCRdb copy is restricted to in-frame clones and leaves out a portion. Here the sample spans about 150,000 clones, 75% to 85% being singletons. The sequencing sample was made of peripheral blood. These receptors originate from a woman aged 45-60 years with acute or convalescent COVID-19.

The genes are TRBV5-1 and TRBJ2-3; maybe TRBD2 (6 bases). There are 16 residues in the CDR3. Deletions cut 4 bases from V and 2 bases from J, with 17 bases between. Germline CDR1 SGHRS, CDR2 YFSETQ. CDR3 sequence reads: CASSPGTSPFTDTQYF. The CDR3 region has the DNA TGCGCCAGCAGCCCTGGTACTAGCCCCTTCACAGATACGCAGTATTTT.

About this clone itself: One junction end does not reproduce the germline sequence, and a read error may be involved. The CDR3 is CASSKEGLDRSGANVLTF. DNA of the CDR3: TGCGCCAGCAGCAAAGAGGGACTGGACCGCTCTGGGGCCAACGTCCTGACTTTC. The chain is built from TRBV4-1 and TRBJ2-6; D is perhaps TRBD2 (6 bases). This CDR3 spans 18 amino acids. Per the germline V gene, CDR1 is MGHRA and CDR2 is YSYEKL.

V usage is TRBV5-1 and J usage is TRBJ1-3, with D uncertain. Trimming removed 0 bases from V and 0 bases from J, with 4 bases in between. Per the germline V gene, CDR1 is SGHRS and CDR2 is YFSETQ. This CDR3 is 14 amino acids long. The CDR3 nucleotides read TGCGCCAGCAGCTTGGAACACTCTGGAAACACCATATATTTT. Translated, it gives CASSLEHSGNTIYF.

This chain joins TRBV7-2 and TRBJ1-6; 8 nucleotides align to TRBD1. Looked up from germline, CDR1 is SGHTA and CDR2 is FQGNSA. This CDR3 has 14 residues. V dropped 3 bases and J dropped 9; count of bases not matched to a gene: 4. CDR3 nucleotides: TGTGCCAGCAGCTTCGACAGGGGAGGTTCACCCCTCCACTTT. It specifies CASSFDRGGSPLHF.

The chain joins TRBV7-9 to TRBJ1-4, with no clear D. CDR3 length: 14 residues. V was cut by 4 bases and J by 8 bases, with 14 bases left in between. The germline gives CDR1 SEHNR, CDR2 FQNEAQ (reference sequence). DNA of the CDR3: TGTGCCAGCAGCTCGAGGGATTTTGGCGAAAAACTGTTTTTT. This encodes CASSSRDFGEKLFF.

This clone was observed a single time. The CDR3 here is CASSPSTGYTIYF. The CDR3, as DNA: TGTGCCAGCAGCCCCTCCACAGGGTACACCATATATTTT. The rearrangement joins TRBV3-1 (or the pseudogene TRBV3-2) to TRBJ1-3; a possible D gene is TRBD1 (6 bases). The germline V and J ends were trimmed by 4 bases and 8 bases, with 12 bases remaining between them. The CDR3 length is 13 residues. Germline CDR1 is LGHDT and CDR2 is YNNKEL (reference sequence).

This clone has just one count. This chain's CDR3 is CASSRDRADGYTF. The CDR3 region has the DNA TGTGCCAGCAGCCGAGACAGGGCCGATGGCTACACCTTC. The chain employs TRBV13 and TRBJ1-2, with TRBD1 matching 7 bases. Unmatched junction bases numbered 6, after V lost 5 bases and J lost 6 bases. The CDR3 loop spans 13 amino acids. Per germline, CDR1 PRHDT and CDR2 FYEKMQ (reference sequence).

The sample holds a few counts of this clone. The V and J genes are TRBV25-1 and TRBJ2-7; D may be TRBD2 (6 bases). CDR1 and CDR2 (germline): MGHDK, SYGVNS. The CDR3 sequence is 15 residues long. Trimming removed 5 bases at V and 1 base at J, with 15 bases between. CDR3 DNA: TGTGCCAGCAGTAGGTCGGGGGACCTTTCCTACGAGCAGTACTTC. Translation: CASSRSGDLSYEQYF.

The chain is built from TRBV27 and TRBJ2-3; no clear D gene. V was shortened by 2 bases and J by 2 bases, with 14 bases between the two germline ends. The CDR3 totals 16 residues. Germline CDR1 is MNHEY and CDR2 is SMNVEV (reference sequence). The CDR3 protein is CASSLGPTTLTDTQYF. The CDR3, as DNA: TGTGCCAGCAGTTTAGGGCCAACAACCCTCACAGATACGCAGTATTTT.

The chain employs TRBV19 and TRBJ1-3; D ambiguous. The CDR3 runs 14 residues. Germline assignment: CDR1 LNHDA and CDR2 SQIVND (reference sequence). Trimming pared 10 bases from V and 2 bases from J, leaving 15 bases between. In DNA form, the CDR3 reads TGTGCCACGCGCGACGGAGGCGCTGGAAACACCATATATTTT. It translates to CATRDGGAGNTIYF.

V and J are TRBV5-6 and TRBJ1-2; D is undetermined. Per the germline V gene, CDR1 is SGHDT and CDR2 is YYEEEE. The CDR3 has 15 residues. Trimming removed 0 bases from V and 3 bases from J, with 12 bases in between. Here the CDR3 DNA reads TGTGCCAGCAGCTTGGGGCCCAGCGGGGACTATGGCTACACCTTC. Its translation: CASSLGPSGDYGYTF.

Ten or more counts support this clone. This chain uses TRBV6-5 with TRBJ1-1, with a tentative D call TRBD1 (6 bases). In germline, CDR1 is MNHEY, CDR2 SVGAGI. The germline V and J ends were trimmed by 6 bases and 3 bases, with 8 bases remaining between them. The CDR3 has 12 amino acids. CDR3 in DNA: TGTGCCAGCAGGTCAGGGGACACTGAAGCTTTCTTT. Residues: CASRSGDTEAFF.

The chain carries TRBV3-1 (or the pseudogene TRBV3-2) and TRBJ2-7; 14 positions agree with TRBD2. V lost 4 bases, J lost 5 bases, and 4 bases stayed unmatched. The CDR3 contains 15 residues. The germline CDR1 and CDR2 sequences are LGHDT and YNNKEL (reference sequence). CDR3 sequence (DNA): TGTGCCAGCAGCCTCGGGACTAGCGGGGGCGACGAGCAGTACTTC. Encoded protein: CASSLGTSGGDEQYF.

The J gene is TRBJ1-2, the V gene TRBV5-1; D not resolved. The CDR3 has 13 residues. Trimming removed 1 base from V and 6 bases from J, with 10 bases in between. The germline gives CDR1 SGHRS, CDR2 YFSETQ. Written as DNA, the CDR3 is TGCGCCAGCAGCTTGAGAGCTCAAGATGGCTACACCTTC. It codes for CASSLRAQDGYTF. Combining the CDR3 with reference TRBV5-1 and TRBJ1-2 gives the whole variable domain KAGVTQTPRYLIKTRGQQVTLSCSPISGHRSVSWYQQTPGQGLQFLFEYFSETQRNKGNFPGRFSGRQFSNSRSEMNVSTLELGDSALYLCASSLRAQDGYTFGSGTRLTVV.

This clone appeared many times. The rearrangement joins TRBV6-5 to TRBJ1-5; no reliable D call. The CDR3 runs to 13 residues. Per germline, CDR1 MNHEY and CDR2 SVGAGI. The germline V and J ends were trimmed by 2 bases and 5 bases, with 7 bases remaining between them. The CDR3 DNA sequence: TGTGCCAGCAGTTACAGCCGGGATCAGCCCCAGCATTTT. The encoded protein is CASSYSRDQPQHF.

This clone was seen more than once but under ten times. The chain uses TRBV19 and TRBJ1-5, with 8 bases that match TRBD1. The germline V gene encodes CDR1 LNHDA and CDR2 SQIVND (reference sequence). The trim removed 3 bases at V and 0 bases at J, leaving 1 base unmatched. The length of the CDR3 is 15 residues. The CDR3 region has the DNA TGTGCCAGTAGTATTGGACAGGGTAGCAATCAGCCCCAGCATTTT. It is translated as CASSIGQGSNQPQHF.

This chain's CDR3 is CASSRTGDGEKLFF. The CDR3 nucleotides read TGTGCCAGCAGCCGGACAGGGGACGGCGAAAAACTGTTTTTT. The chain links TRBV3-1 (or the pseudogene TRBV3-2) to TRBJ1-4; TRBD1 matches 9 bases. Germline values: CDR1 LGHDT, CDR2 YNNKEL (reference sequence). The CDR3 consists of 14 residues. With V trimmed by 4 bases and J by 8 bases, 5 bases remained unmatched.

This clone came up many times. The V gene is TRBV27, the J gene TRBJ1-1; 10 bases match TRBD1. The CDR3 length is 15 residues. J was trimmed by 6 bases and V by 3 bases; bases with no gene match: 7. The germline V gene encodes CDR1 MNHEY and CDR2 SMNVEV (reference sequence). Here the CDR3 reads CASSFLGQGKAEAFF. The CDR3, as DNA: TGTGCCAGCAGTTTTTTGGGACAGGGGAAAGCTGAAGCTTTCTTT.

This chain connects TRBV7-8 to TRBJ2-7; D unclear. Trimming removed 2 bases from V and 2 bases from J, with 13 bases in between. The V gene's germline CDR1 is SGHVS and CDR2 FQNEAQ. The CDR3 length is 15 residues. The CDR3 DNA reads TGTGCCAGCAGCTTACTTCGACGAGGAGCCTACGAGCAGTACTTC. It translates to CASSLLRRGAYEQYF. Full variable domain (remainder filled in from reference TRBV7-8 and TRBJ2-7): GAGVSQSPRYKVAKRGQDVALRCDPISGHVSLFWYQQALGQGPEFLTYFQNEAQLDKSGLPSDRFFAERPEGSVSTLKIQRTQQEDSAVYLCASSLLRRGAYEQYFGPGTRLTVT.

The gene calls are TRBV4-3 and TRBJ2-7, with D hard to call. From germline, CDR1 is LGHNA and CDR2 YSLEER. This CDR3 spans 16 amino acids. Trimming removed 0 bases from V and 3 bases from J, with 15 bases in between. In DNA form, the CDR3 reads TGCGCCAGCAGCCAAGATTACCTTAGTAATTTCTACGAGCAGTACTTC. It encodes CASSQDYLSNFYEQYF.

This clone came up once. The chain recombines TRBV6-6 with TRBJ1-2; TRBD1 is a possible D gene (5 bases). The CDR3 is 15 residues long. V dropped 0 bases and J dropped 6 bases, with 14 bases sitting between them. Germline V gene sequence: CDR1 MNHNY, CDR2 SVGAGI (reference sequence). The CDR3 DNA sequence: TGTGCCAGCAGTTACTCGGAGCAGGGTACTAATGGCTACACCTTC. Translating it yields CASSYSEQGTNGYTF.